A selection of T cell receptor beta chains follows, all from one sample in a study of early T cells in non-severe SARS-CoV-2 infection. TCRdb reprocessed the 5' RACE reads via MiXCR and lists one record per CDR3 protein. The sample has around 55,000 distinct CDR3 sequences, about 6.4% seen once. The source was whole blood, collected at baseline. These receptors were taken from an adult who was a healthcare worker with PCR-confirmed SARS-CoV-2 infection or an uninfected control (not recorded which). Both conserved end residues are part of each CDR3. The order of the fields is D gene, clone size, V gene, J gene, CDR3 protein, CDR3 DNA. D genes are given only for firm matches. Size tells how often a clone was seen (once, few, many) or the class of an expanded clone, and some rows leave it out.

d_call: TRBD1
clone_size: .
v_call: TRBV28
j_call: TRBJ1-1
cdr3_aa: CASSLLRTGMNTEAFF
cdr3_nt: TGTGCCAGCAGTTTACTCCGGACAGGGATGAACACTGAAGCTTTCTTT

d_call: TRBD1
clone_size: many
v_call: TRBV13
j_call: TRBJ1-5
cdr3_aa: CASSSSGTDNQPQHF
cdr3_nt: TGTGCCAGCAGCTCATCCGGGACAGATAATCAGCCCCAGCATTTT

d_call: TRBD1
clone_size: many
v_call: TRBV20-1
j_call: TRBJ1-5
cdr3_aa: CSALGQDNQPQHF
cdr3_nt: TGCAGTGCTCTCGGACAGGATAATCAGCCCCAGCATTTT

d_call: .
clone_size: many
v_call: TRBV20-1
j_call: TRBJ1-5
cdr3_aa: CSGYAVTGSNQPQHF
cdr3_nt: TGCAGCGGGTATGCAGTTACGGGAAGCAATCAGCCCCAGCATTTT

d_call: TRBD1
clone_size: many
v_call: TRBV29-1
j_call: TRBJ2-3
cdr3_aa: CSGTTGGGGDTQYF
cdr3_nt: TGCAGCGGTACCACAGGGGGCGGGGGAGATACGCAGTATTTT

d_call: .
clone_size: .
v_call: TRBV27
j_call: TRBJ1-6
cdr3_aa: CASSLSIPPSAAPLHF
cdr3_nt: TGTGCCAGCAGTTTATCAATCCCGCCTTCCGCGGCACCCCTCCACTTT

d_call: TRBD1
clone_size: .
v_call: TRBV3-1
j_call: TRBJ1-2
cdr3_aa: CASSQVGGYYYGYTF
cdr3_nt: TGTGCCAGCAGCCAAGTAGGGGGCTACTACTATGGCTACACCTTC

d_call: .
clone_size: many
v_call: TRBV5-4
j_call: TRBJ2-3
cdr3_aa: CASTEGASGQGDTQYF
cdr3_nt: TGTGCCTCCACGGAGGGGGCTAGCGGGCAGGGAGATACGCAGTATTTT

d_call: .
clone_size: few
v_call: TRBV27
j_call: TRBJ2-7
cdr3_aa: CASSWGAAGPGGLQYF
cdr3_nt: TGTGCCAGCAGCTGGGGAGCGGCGGGACCCGGGGGCTTACAGTACTTC

d_call: .
clone_size: .
v_call: TRBV28
j_call: TRBJ1-4
cdr3_aa: CASSYRAGGEKLFF
cdr3_nt: TGTGCCAGCAGTTACAGGGCGGGGGGCGAAAAACTGTTTTTT

d_call: .
clone_size: .
v_call: TRBV12-3/TRBV12-4
j_call: TRBJ2-5
cdr3_aa: CASSPRTWTAKETQYF
cdr3_nt: TGTGCCAGCAGTCCACGTACTTGGACAGCTAAAGAGACCCAGTACTTC

d_call: .
clone_size: few
v_call: TRBV3-1
j_call: TRBJ2-5
cdr3_aa: CASSKNHYGETQYF
cdr3_nt: TGTGCCAGCAGCAAGAATCACTATGGGGAGACCCAGTACTTC

d_call: .
clone_size: .
v_call: TRBV7-2
j_call: TRBJ2-3
cdr3_aa: CASTLNTDTQYF
cdr3_nt: TGTGCCAGCACCTTAAACACAGATACGCAGTATTTT

d_call: .
clone_size: many
v_call: TRBV10-2
j_call: TRBJ1-2
cdr3_aa: CASTGGNYGYTF
cdr3_nt: TGCGCCAGCACGGGCGGCAACTATGGCTACACCTTC

d_call: .
clone_size: many
v_call: TRBV19
j_call: TRBJ2-1
cdr3_aa: CASSIQGSNEQFF
cdr3_nt: TGTGCCAGTAGTATCCAGGGTTCGAATGAGCAGTTCTTC

d_call: .
clone_size: many
v_call: TRBV12-2
j_call: TRBJ2-7
cdr3_aa: CASRLMGITSYEQYF
cdr3_nt: TGTGCAAGTCGCTTAATGGGGATCACCTCCTACGAGCAGTACTTC

d_call: .
clone_size: .
v_call: TRBV27
j_call: TRBJ1-1
cdr3_aa: CASSLYGQREAFF
cdr3_nt: TGTGCCAGCAGTTTATATGGACAGCGTGAAGCTTTCTTT

d_call: TRBD2
clone_size: many
v_call: TRBV10-3
j_call: TRBJ2-1
cdr3_aa: CATIISLAGPGNEQFF
cdr3_nt: TGTGCCACTATCATCTCCCTAGCGGGACCTGGGAATGAGCAGTTCTTC

d_call: TRBD1
clone_size: many
v_call: TRBV20-1
j_call: TRBJ2-5
cdr3_aa: CSASGGRGETQYF
cdr3_nt: TGCAGTGCTTCAGGGGGCCGCGGGGAGACCCAGTACTTC

d_call: .
clone_size: many
v_call: TRBV7-3
j_call: TRBJ1-1
cdr3_aa: CASSLHREGTEAFF
cdr3_nt: TGTGCCAGCAGCCTTCACAGGGAAGGGACTGAAGCTTTCTTT

d_call: .
clone_size: few
v_call: TRBV18
j_call: TRBJ2-1
cdr3_aa: CASSPYTDNEQFF
cdr3_nt: TGTGCCAGCTCACCTTACACCGACAATGAGCAGTTCTTC

d_call: .
clone_size: many
v_call: TRBV20-1
j_call: TRBJ2-5
cdr3_aa: CSAQDGQETQYF
cdr3_nt: TGCAGTGCTCAGGACGGACAAGAGACCCAGTACTTC

d_call: TRBD1
clone_size: many
v_call: TRBV12-5
j_call: TRBJ1-1
cdr3_aa: CASASGGRTEAFF
cdr3_nt: TGTGCTAGTGCATCAGGGGGGCGAACTGAAGCTTTCTTT

d_call: TRBD2
clone_size: few
v_call: TRBV4-1
j_call: TRBJ2-5
cdr3_aa: CASSQAASGGAEQETQYF
cdr3_nt: TGCGCCAGCAGCCAAGCTGCTAGCGGGGGGGCGGAACAAGAGACCCAGTACTTC

d_call: .
clone_size: .
v_call: TRBV28
j_call: TRBJ1-2
cdr3_aa: CASSSTPPQNYGYTF
cdr3_nt: TGTGCCAGCAGTTCAACACCACCACAGAACTATGGCTACACCTTC

d_call: TRBD1
clone_size: many
v_call: TRBV5-1
j_call: TRBJ1-5
cdr3_aa: CASSLFPGQGMFTQHF
cdr3_nt: TGCGCCAGCAGCTTATTCCCGGGACAGGGGATGTTTACCCAGCATTTT

d_call: .
clone_size: .
v_call: TRBV4-3
j_call: TRBJ2-3
cdr3_aa: CASSQGTTDTQYF
cdr3_nt: TGCGCCAGCAGCCAAGGGACCACAGATACGCAGTATTTT

d_call: TRBD2
clone_size: few
v_call: TRBV6-2/TRBV6-3
j_call: TRBJ2-7
cdr3_aa: CASSYPASGGKAYEQYF
cdr3_nt: TGTGCCAGCAGTTATCCAGCTAGCGGGGGGAAAGCCTACGAGCAGTACTTC

d_call: .
clone_size: .
v_call: TRBV28
j_call: TRBJ1-2
cdr3_aa: CASSLGASGSRGYTF
cdr3_nt: TGTGCCAGCAGTTTAGGGGCATCAGGGTCGAGGGGCTACACCTTC

d_call: TRBD1
clone_size: many
v_call: TRBV6-5
j_call: TRBJ1-1
cdr3_aa: CASSPPPGTGIALNTEAFF
cdr3_nt: TGTGCCAGCAGCCCGCCACCAGGGACAGGGATAGCCTTGAACACTGAAGCTTTCTTT

d_call: .
clone_size: few
v_call: TRBV5-4
j_call: TRBJ2-3
cdr3_aa: CASSSPTGTDTQYF
cdr3_nt: TGTGCCAGCAGCTCGCCTACAGGCACAGATACGCAGTATTTT

d_call: TRBD1
clone_size: many
v_call: TRBV7-6
j_call: TRBJ1-1
cdr3_aa: CASRKTGGSAEAFF
cdr3_nt: TGTGCCAGCCGAAAGACAGGGGGCTCTGCTGAAGCTTTCTTT

d_call: .
clone_size: many
v_call: TRBV19
j_call: TRBJ2-2
cdr3_aa: CASSIGMDRTGELFF
cdr3_nt: TGTGCCAGTAGTATTGGAATGGACCGCACCGGGGAGCTGTTTTTT

d_call: .
clone_size: many
v_call: TRBV4-3
j_call: TRBJ2-7
cdr3_aa: CASSQDSRKSYEQYF
cdr3_nt: TGCGCCAGCAGCCAAGACAGCCGAAAATCCTACGAGCAGTACTTC

d_call: TRBD2
clone_size: many
v_call: TRBV7-2
j_call: TRBJ2-7
cdr3_aa: CASSLGLAESYEQYF
cdr3_nt: TGTGCCAGCAGCTTAGGACTAGCGGAGTCCTACGAGCAGTACTTC

d_call: .
clone_size: .
v_call: TRBV6-6
j_call: TRBJ1-1
cdr3_aa: CASSVILPTGMNTEAFF
cdr3_nt: TGTGCCAGCAGTGTCATCCTCCCGACAGGAATGAACACTGAAGCTTTCTTT

d_call: .
clone_size: few
v_call: TRBV3-1
j_call: TRBJ1-1
cdr3_aa: CASSQVSGTEAFF
cdr3_nt: TGTGCCAGCAGCCAGGTATCAGGTACTGAAGCTTTCTTT

d_call: .
clone_size: .
v_call: TRBV12-3/TRBV12-4
j_call: TRBJ2-5
cdr3_aa: CASRLRGVRQETQYF
cdr3_nt: TGTGCCAGCAGACTGAGGGGGGTTCGCCAAGAGACCCAGTACTTC

d_call: .
clone_size: many
v_call: TRBV7-8
j_call: TRBJ2-5
cdr3_aa: CASSPGLVVETQYF
cdr3_nt: TGTGCCAGCAGCCCCGGGCTAGTCGTCGAGACCCAGTACTTC

d_call: TRBD2
clone_size: many
v_call: TRBV20-1
j_call: TRBJ2-1
cdr3_aa: CSAGRSGGLYNEQFF
cdr3_nt: TGCAGTGCGGGTCGGAGCGGGGGGCTCTACAATGAGCAGTTCTTC

d_call: TRBD2
clone_size: .
v_call: TRBV5-4
j_call: TRBJ2-3
cdr3_aa: CASSLELAGAQDTQYF
cdr3_nt: TGTGCCAGCAGCTTGGAACTAGCGGGGGCCCAGGATACGCAGTATTTT

d_call: .
clone_size: many
v_call: TRBV19
j_call: TRBJ2-3
cdr3_aa: CASTPREAKGDTQYF
cdr3_nt: TGTGCCAGTACCCCGAGGGAAGCAAAGGGAGATACGCAGTATTTT

d_call: .
clone_size: many
v_call: TRBV10-1
j_call: TRBJ1-1
cdr3_aa: CASSARWDTEAFF
cdr3_nt: TGCGCCAGCAGCGCCCGCTGGGACACTGAAGCTTTCTTT

d_call: .
clone_size: many
v_call: TRBV7-6
j_call: TRBJ2-7
cdr3_aa: CASSLNPRTYEQYF
cdr3_nt: TGTGCCAGCAGCTTAAATCCTCGAACCTACGAGCAGTACTTC

d_call: TRBD1
clone_size: many
v_call: TRBV20-1
j_call: TRBJ1-5
cdr3_aa: CSARLTGTGVGQPQHF
cdr3_nt: TGCAGTGCTAGATTAACCGGGACAGGGGTCGGCCAGCCCCAGCATTTT

d_call: .
clone_size: .
v_call: TRBV27
j_call: TRBJ1-4
cdr3_aa: CASSYGPYATNEKLFF
cdr3_nt: TGTGCCAGCAGCTATGGACCCTATGCAACTAATGAAAAACTGTTTTTT

d_call: .
clone_size: few
v_call: TRBV2
j_call: TRBJ1-1
cdr3_aa: CASSAGVNTEAFF
cdr3_nt: TGTGCCAGCAGCGCTGGTGTGAACACTGAAGCTTTCTTT

d_call: TRBD1
clone_size: .
v_call: TRBV6-6
j_call: TRBJ1-4
cdr3_aa: CASSYRGQGGEKLFF
cdr3_nt: TGTGCCAGCAGTTACCGGGGACAGGGAGGTGAAAAACTGTTTTTT

d_call: .
clone_size: many
v_call: TRBV20-1
j_call: TRBJ2-1
cdr3_aa: CSARDPLSGYNEQFF
cdr3_nt: TGCAGTGCTAGAGACCCCCTTTCCGGGTACAATGAGCAGTTCTTC

d_call: .
clone_size: .
v_call: TRBV18
j_call: TRBJ2-7
cdr3_aa: CASSPGLPYEQYF
cdr3_nt: TGTGCCAGCTCCCCGGGTCTTCCCTACGAGCAGTACTTC

d_call: TRBD1
clone_size: many
v_call: TRBV6-2/TRBV6-3
j_call: TRBJ1-1
cdr3_aa: CASSSQTGAGTEAFF
cdr3_nt: TGTGCCAGCAGTTCTCAGACAGGGGCGGGCACTGAAGCTTTCTTT

d_call: TRBD1
clone_size: many
v_call: TRBV6-5
j_call: TRBJ2-7
cdr3_aa: CASSYGTGRIKQYEQYF
cdr3_nt: TGTGCCAGCAGTTACGGGACAGGGAGGATCAAGCAGTACGAGCAGTACTTC

d_call: .
clone_size: many
v_call: TRBV20-1
j_call: TRBJ2-1
cdr3_aa: CSAPPGQGRNEQFF
cdr3_nt: TGCAGTGCTCCCCCGGGGCAGGGGCGTAATGAGCAGTTCTTC

d_call: .
clone_size: many
v_call: TRBV4-2
j_call: TRBJ1-3
cdr3_aa: CASSQDRYTIYF
cdr3_nt: TGTGCCAGCAGCCAAGACCGGTACACCATATATTTT